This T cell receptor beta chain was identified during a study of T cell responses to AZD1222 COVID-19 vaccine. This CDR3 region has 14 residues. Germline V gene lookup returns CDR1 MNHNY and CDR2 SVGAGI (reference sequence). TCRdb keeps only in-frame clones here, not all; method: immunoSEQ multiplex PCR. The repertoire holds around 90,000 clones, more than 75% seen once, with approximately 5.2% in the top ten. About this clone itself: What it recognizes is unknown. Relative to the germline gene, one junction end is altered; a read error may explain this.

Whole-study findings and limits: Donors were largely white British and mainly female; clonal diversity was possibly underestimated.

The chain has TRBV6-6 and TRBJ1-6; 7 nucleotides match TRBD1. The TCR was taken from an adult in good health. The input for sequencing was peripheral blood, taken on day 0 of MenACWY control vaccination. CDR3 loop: CASSRIETATGVRF. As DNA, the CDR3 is TGTGCCAGCAGTCGTATAGAGACTGCTACAGGGGTTCGCTTT.